This T cell receptor beta chain was recovered during a study of blood T cell repertoires in COVID-19. The wider study: T cells, B-cell-depleted T cells, or PBMCs provided the cDNA or gDNA that served as material.

The CDR3 is made up of 15 amino acids. V lost 3 bases, J lost 2 bases, and 5 bases stayed unmatched. CDR1 is SGHDT, CDR2 YYEEEE, per germline. Patients of the Seattle cohort, enrolled during active infection, were followed longitudinally. Profiling relied on immunoSEQ multiplex PCR, and the TCRdb table lists in-frame clones only, not all of them. The profile shows some 160,000 clones, approximately 90% of them singletons. This chain links TRBV5-6 with TRBJ1-5, with 7 bases aligning to TRBD1. Sequencing was carried out using peripheral blood. The TCR was taken from a man aged 18 to 35 with COVID-19, enrolled during active disease. The CDR3 sequence is CASSSTGQGNQPQHF. The CDR3 DNA sequence: TGTGCCAGCAGCTCGACAGGGCAAGGCAATCAGCCCCAGCATTTT. The full variable domain, rest sourced from reference TRBV5-6 and TRBJ1-5, is DAGVTQSPTHLIKTRGQQVTLRCSPKSGHDTVSWYQQALGQGPQFIFQYYEEEERQRGNFPDRFSGHQFPNYSSELNVNALLLGDSALYLCASSSTGQGNQPQHFGDGTRLSIL.